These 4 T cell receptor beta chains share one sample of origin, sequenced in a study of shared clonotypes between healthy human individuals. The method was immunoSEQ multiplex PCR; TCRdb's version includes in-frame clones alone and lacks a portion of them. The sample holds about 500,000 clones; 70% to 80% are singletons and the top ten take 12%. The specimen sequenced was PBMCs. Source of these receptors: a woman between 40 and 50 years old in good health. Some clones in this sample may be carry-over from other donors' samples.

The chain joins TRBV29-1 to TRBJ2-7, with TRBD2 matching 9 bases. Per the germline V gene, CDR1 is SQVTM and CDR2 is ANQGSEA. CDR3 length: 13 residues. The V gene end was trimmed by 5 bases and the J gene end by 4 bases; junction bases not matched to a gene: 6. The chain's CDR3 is CSVLGLAAYEQYF. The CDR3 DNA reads TGCAGCGTTCTGGGACTAGCCGCATACGAGCAGTACTTC.

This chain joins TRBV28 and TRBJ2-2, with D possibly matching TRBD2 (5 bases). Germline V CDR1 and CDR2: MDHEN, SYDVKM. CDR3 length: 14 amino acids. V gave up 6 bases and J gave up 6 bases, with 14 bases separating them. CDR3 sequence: CASRRTRVPGELFF. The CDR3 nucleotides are TGTGCCAGCAGGAGGACGAGGGTCCCCGGGGAGCTGTTTTTT.

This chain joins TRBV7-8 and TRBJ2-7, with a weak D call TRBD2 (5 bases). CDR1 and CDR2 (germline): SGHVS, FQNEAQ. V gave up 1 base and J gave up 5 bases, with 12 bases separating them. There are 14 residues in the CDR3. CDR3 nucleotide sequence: TGTGCCAGCAGCTTAGTTCCTAGCACCCACGAGCAGTACTTC. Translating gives CASSLVPSTHEQYF.

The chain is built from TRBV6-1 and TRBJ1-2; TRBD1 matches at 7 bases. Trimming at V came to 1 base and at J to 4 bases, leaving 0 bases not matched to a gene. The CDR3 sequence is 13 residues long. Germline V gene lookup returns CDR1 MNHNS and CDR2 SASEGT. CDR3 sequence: CASSEGDSYGYTF. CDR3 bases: TGTGCCAGCAGTGAAGGGGACAGCTATGGCTACACCTTC.